The 21 T cell receptor beta chains below come from one sample, sequenced in a study of T-cell reconstitution after alpha-beta-depleted transplantation in children (TCRdb year 2016). Libraries came from PCR. The instrument was an Illumina HiSeq 2500. Molecular barcoding was employed in the preparation of TCR libraries, with unique molecular identifiers being used to normalize TCRbeta repertoire quantification. TCRdb trimmed the raw reads at Q25, called clones with MiXCR and kept productive beta chains. Every entry covers one CDR3 protein and lists the most common genes and DNA from its rows. The sample table shows about a million distinct CDR3 sequences, and around 30% are seen once. The top ten hold 28% of the sample. The treatment or condition label for this specimen denotes: allogeneic hematopoietic cell transplantation with graft depleted of TCRalphabeta T cells and CD19 B cells. This specimen was PBMCs, mostly from graft donor cells, taken 360 days after TCRalphabeta/CD19-depleted stem cell transplant. The source of these receptors is a boy in the first two years of life who had a stem cell transplant for SCID, so the T cells may come from the graft donor.

This clonotype was picked up a small number of times. The chain is built from TRBV27 and TRBJ1-1; tentatively, D is TRBD1 (6 bases). Looked up from germline, CDR1 is MNHEY and CDR2 is SMNVEV (reference sequence). This CDR3 region has 15 residues. Trimming pared 6 bases from V and 4 bases from J, leaving 18 bases between. The CDR3 protein is CASRPITGLGTEAFF. CDR3 DNA: TGTGCCAGCAGACCCATTACAGGGTTGGGCACTGAAGCTTTCTTT.

This sequence joins TRBV7-2 and TRBJ2-5; perhaps TRBD2 as D (6 bases). CDR3 length equals 14 residues. Germline V lookup: CDR1 SGHTA, CDR2 FQGNSA. Trimming left V 2 bases short and J 7 bases short, with 14 bases between. This chain's CDR3 is CASSLLLAQGTQYF. The DNA of the CDR3 is TGTGCCAGCAGCTTATTGCTAGCGCAGGGGACCCAGTACTTC.

For the CDR3, the DNA is TGCGCCAGCAGCCAGGCTGGGACAGGGAGGTCCCATGGCTACACCTTC. It yields the protein CASSQAGTGRSHGYTF. The chain joins TRBV4-1 to TRBJ1-2; TRBD1 aligns across 9 bases. The CDR3 runs 16 residues. J lost 6 bases, V lost 3 bases, and 11 bases had no gene match. The germline V gene has CDR1 MGHRA and CDR2 YSYEKL.

V gene TRBV7-9 combines with J gene TRBJ2-2, with 8 bases that match TRBD1. The CDR3 extends over 14 amino acids. Germline values: CDR1 SEHNR, CDR2 FQNEAQ (reference sequence). Losses at the gene ends were 5 bases for V and 9 bases for J; bases not matched to a gene: 8. CDR3 protein: CASSPSRGQRELFF. The CDR3, as DNA: TGTGCCAGCAGCCCCTCCAGGGGGCAAAGGGAGCTGTTTTTT.

This clonotype was counted a few times. The chain recombines TRBV12-3 or TRBV12-4 with TRBJ2-2; 10 nucleotides match TRBD2. This CDR3 is built from 17 residues. J lost 5 bases, V lost 3 bases, and 9 bases had no gene match. The CDR3 here is CASSFILAGAWTGELFF. In nucleotides, the CDR3 is TGTGCCAGCAGTTTTATCCTAGCGGGGGCTTGGACCGGGGAGCTGTTTTTT.

The rearrangement uses TRBV28 and TRBJ2-7; no definite D call. The CDR3 contains 11 residues. Trimming removed 4 bases at V and 7 bases at J, with 8 bases between. CDR1 and CDR2 from the germline V gene are MDHEN and SYDVKM. The CDR3 here is CASSSFLEQYF. In nucleotides, the CDR3 is TGTGCCAGCAGTTCCTTCCTGGAGCAGTACTTC.

The rearrangement joins TRBV6-5 to TRBJ2-3; possible D gene TRBD1, 6 bases. Germline assignment: CDR1 MNHEY and CDR2 SVGAGI. The V end lost 4 bases, the J end lost 4 bases, and 18 bases lay between the germline ends. The CDR3 covers 16 residues. Written as DNA, the CDR3 is TGTGCCAGCAGTTCCAGCCCAGGGGAACAGGCAGATACGCAGTATTTT. Translating gives CASSSSPGEQADTQYF.

This clonotype was counted between two and nine times. The genes are TRBV12-3 or TRBV12-4 and TRBJ1-1, with 7 bases fitting TRBD1. Trimming took 3 bases from V and 6 from J; bases not matched to a gene: 1. The CDR3 totals 12 residues. The CDR3 protein is CASSFRGPEAFF. For the CDR3, the DNA is TGTGCCAGCAGTTTTAGGGGGCCTGAAGCTTTCTTT.

This chain joins TRBV15 and TRBJ2-7; TRBD1 aligns across 8 bases. The ends lost 5 bases at V and 3 bases at J; junction bases unmatched: 6. This CDR3 has 14 residues. CDR1 and CDR2 (germline): LNHNV, YYDKDF (reference sequence). The chain's CDR3 is CATSGRDRYYEQYF. The CDR3 DNA sequence: TGTGCCACCAGCGGGCGGGACAGGTACTACGAGCAGTACTTC.

The V gene is TRBV5-5, the J gene TRBJ2-3; 12 nucleotides match TRBD2. This CDR3 is 13 amino acids long. Unmatched junction bases numbered 4, after V lost 2 bases and J lost 12 bases. Germline lookup yields CDR1 SGHKS and CDR2 YYEKEE (reference sequence). This CDR3 reads CASSLPSGGVQYF. Written as DNA, the CDR3 is TGTGCCAGCAGCTTACCTAGCGGGGGGGTTCAGTATTTT. Full variable domain (rest looked up from reference TRBV5-5 and TRBJ2-3): DAGVTQSPTHLIKTRGQQVTLRCSPISGHKSVSWYQQVLGQGPQFIFQYYEKEERGRGNFPDRFSARQFPNYSSELNVNALLLGDSALYLCASSLPSGGVQYFGPGTRLTVL.

This clonotype was seen only a few times. The genes are TRBV7-2 and TRBJ2-1; 11 nucleotides agree with TRBD2. The CDR3 sequence is 15 residues long. With V trimmed by 1 base and J by 10 bases, 6 bases remained unmatched. CDR1 SGHTA and CDR2 FQGNSA come from the germline V gene. The CDR3 DNA reads TGTGCCAGCAGCTTAGAGGGACTAGCGGTCGGGGAGCAGTTCTTC. Translating gives CASSLEGLAVGEQFF.

The chain employs TRBV4-1 and TRBJ1-5; D is unclear. The CDR3 runs 15 residues. V lost 1 base, J lost 1 base, and 8 bases lay in between. Germline V lookup: CDR1 MGHRA, CDR2 YSYEKL. CDR3 nucleotides: TGCGCCAGCAGCCAAGCTGACATCAGCAATCAGCCCCAGCATTTT. Translated: CASSQADISNQPQHF.

This CDR3 reads CASSQDFGFTGELFF. For the CDR3, the DNA is TGTGCCAGCAGCCAAGATTTCGGCTTCACCGGGGAGCTGTTTTTT. The gene calls are TRBV14 and TRBJ2-2; D unclear. This CDR3 is built from 15 residues. V was trimmed by 0 bases and J by 4 bases, leaving 9 bases between them. The germline gives CDR1 SGHDN, CDR2 FVKESK.

This clonotype was detected a few times. The chain couples TRBV20-1 to TRBJ2-5, with TRBD2 identical over 11 bases. CDR1 is DFQATT, CDR2 SNEGSKA, per germline (reference sequence). CDR3 length equals 15 residues. V shed 3 bases, J shed 2 bases, and the junction held 5 bases outside the gene matches. In DNA form, the CDR3 reads TGCAGTGCTAGGACTAGCGGGGACAATCAAGAGACCCAGTACTTC. This translates into CSARTSGDNQETQYF.

V gene TRBV12-3 or TRBV12-4 combines with J gene TRBJ1-1, with D possibly being TRBD1 (6 bases). V shed 7 bases and J shed 1 base, with 13 bases lying between them. This CDR3 contains 14 residues. CDR3 residues: CASTKKGGNTEAFF. In DNA, the CDR3 is TGTGCCAGCACCAAAAAGGGGGGGAACACTGAAGCTTTCTTT.

The V gene is TRBV12-3 or TRBV12-4, the J gene TRBJ2-6; possibly TRBD2 for D (6 bases). This CDR3 region has 15 residues. V was cut by 11 bases and J by 0 bases, with 14 bases left in between. CDR3 in amino acids: CACGVGSSGANVLTF. CDR3 sequence (DNA): TGTGCCTGCGGCGTCGGGAGCTCTGGGGCCAACGTCCTGACTTTC.

V usage is TRBV19 and J usage is TRBJ1-1; the D gene is possibly TRBD1 (6 bases). Trimming removed 4 bases at V and 2 bases at J, with 17 bases between. Germline V gene lookup returns CDR1 LNHDA and CDR2 SQIVND (reference sequence). The CDR3 is made up of 16 amino acids. The CDR3 region is CASSTVLGGGNTEAFF. The CDR3 region has the DNA TGTGCCAGTAGTACCGTACTGGGCGGGGGCAACACTGAAGCTTTCTTT.

This clonotype was seen a few times. The CDR3 loop is CASSRGTYRVKEETQYF. CDR3 coding DNA: TGTGCCAGCAGCCGCGGTACCTACAGGGTTAAGGAAGAGACCCAGTACTTC. The rearrangement joins TRBV11-2 to TRBJ2-5, with TRBD1 as a possible D gene (6 bases). Per germline, CDR1 SGHAT and CDR2 FQNNGV. CDR3 length equals 17 residues. The V and J ends lost 5 bases and 3 bases respectively, with 22 bases between them.

V is TRBV5-1 and J is TRBJ2-1; a weak D match, TRBD2 (6 bases). Trimming stripped 3 bases from V and 1 base from J, with 14 bases between. The CDR3 has 16 amino acids. Germline V CDR1 and CDR2: SGHRS, YFSETQ. For the CDR3, the DNA is TGCGCCAGCAGCTCCAACTGGGGGGATTCCTACAATGAGCAGTTCTTC. It encodes CASSSNWGDSYNEQFF.

This clonotype showed up just a few times. This chain joins TRBV20-1 and TRBJ1-2; D is uncertain. Deletions cut 0 bases from V and 0 bases from J, with 8 bases between. The CDR3 has 14 residues. Per germline, CDR1 DFQATT and CDR2 SNEGSKA (reference sequence). The DNA for the CDR3 is TGCAGTGCTAGAGATCTCCGACCTAACTATGGCTACACCTTC. It yields the protein CSARDLRPNYGYTF.

Only a few counts were recorded for this clonotype. In DNA form, the CDR3 reads TGTGCCAGCAGCTCCGGGACAGTACTTAATGAAAAACTGTTTTTT. Its translation is CASSSGTVLNEKLFF. J is TRBJ1-4 and V is TRBV7-9, with 7 positions matching TRBD1. The CDR3 runs to 15 residues. CDR1 is SEHNR, CDR2 FQNEAQ, per germline (reference sequence). V dropped 4 bases and J dropped 4; count of bases not matched to a gene: 6. Variable domain in full (rest from reference TRBV7-9 and TRBJ1-4): DTGVSQNPRHKITKRGQNVTFRCDPISEHNRLYWYRQTLGQGPEFLTYFQNEAQLEKSRLLSDRFSAERPKGSFSTLEIQRTEQGDSAMYLCASSSGTVLNEKLFFGSGTQLSVL.